This passage covers 26 T cell receptor beta chains from one sample sequenced in a study of T cells expressing NK-cell markers. TCRdb reprocessed the 5' RACE reads and stores each CDR3 protein as one record, lacking DNA. The sample has about 430,000 distinct CDR3 sequences. The sample comprised blood T cells: a sorted CD56 or NKG2C T cell subset, CD4+ or CD8+ T cells, or bulk PBMC T cells (not recorded which). The receptors were sampled from a woman aged 45-65 years in good health.

The chain joins TRBV10-1 to TRBJ1-6. The germline V gene encodes CDR1 WNHNN and CDR2 SYGVQD (reference sequence). The CDR3 covers 13 residues. The CDR3 here is CASSELRNSPLHF.

CDR3 sequence: CASSLMGVTTDTQYF. The chain employs TRBV5-1 and TRBJ2-3; with no DNA, the TCRdb D assignment of TRBD1 cannot be verified. Germline lookup yields CDR1 SGHRS and CDR2 YFSETQ. The CDR3 contains 15 residues.

The chain is built from TRBV6-5 and TRBJ2-7; TCRdb selects TRBD2, and the lack of DNA leaves this call unchecked. This CDR3 has 16 amino acids. Germline-derived CDR1 and CDR2 are MNHEY and SVGAGI. The CDR3 loop is CASSLLGASDFYEQYF.

The chain joins TRBV20-1 to TRBJ2-7; the TCRdb call, TRBD1, lacks DNA for checking. This CDR3 contains 13 residues. Germline V gene lookup returns CDR1 DFQATT and CDR2 SNEGSKA (reference sequence). The CDR3 reads CSAPTGDLYEQYF.

This chain uses TRBV27 with TRBJ2-1; TCRdb's D gene call, TRBD2, goes unchecked for lack of DNA. The CDR3 consists of 12 residues. Germline V gene data show CDR1 as MNHEY and CDR2 as SMNVEV (reference sequence). The CDR3 reads CASSQGTAEQFF.

The CDR3 sequence is CSATSETSPNEQFF. This chain connects TRBV20-1 to TRBJ2-1; TCRdb's D call of TRBD2 is untestable without DNA. The CDR3 runs to 14 residues. Germline V gene lookup returns CDR1 DFQATT and CDR2 SNEGSKA (reference sequence).

CDR3 loop: CASSFYSLASQFF. The rearrangement joins TRBV5-6 to TRBJ2-1; TCRdb's D gene call, TRBD2, goes unchecked for lack of DNA. Per the germline V gene, CDR1 is SGHDT and CDR2 is YYEEEE. The CDR3 loop spans 13 amino acids.

J is TRBJ1-1 and V is TRBV5-1. Germline-derived CDR1 and CDR2 are SGHRS and YFSETQ. This CDR3 is 13 amino acids long. The CDR3 protein is CASSLVERTEAFF.

The chain joins TRBV5-1 to TRBJ2-1; checking the TCRdb D call of TRBD1 is not possible without DNA. Germline V gene sequence: CDR1 SGHRS, CDR2 YFSETQ. CDR3 length: 13 amino acids. CDR3 amino acids: CASSLGSPDEQFF. Complete variable domain (other parts from reference TRBV5-1 and TRBJ2-1): KAGVTQTPRYLIKTRGQQVTLSCSPISGHRSVSWYQQTPGQGLQFLFEYFSETQRNKGNFPGRFSGRQFSNSRSEMNVSTLELGDSALYLCASSLGSPDEQFFGPGTRLTVL.

The chain has TRBV4-1 and TRBJ2-4; TCRdb's D call of TRBD1 is untestable without DNA. Looked up from germline, CDR1 is MGHRA and CDR2 is YSYEKL. The CDR3 extends over 14 amino acids. The CDR3 region is CALGGIPRQNIQYF.

V usage is TRBV15 and J usage is TRBJ2-3. The CDR3 covers 17 residues. The V gene's germline CDR1 is LNHNV and CDR2 YYDKDF (reference sequence). CDR3: CATSRDLLRSLGDTQYF.

This sequence joins TRBV27 and TRBJ2-3; lacking DNA, the TRBD1 call made by TCRdb goes unchecked. This CDR3 region has 16 residues. Germline V gene data show CDR1 as MNHEY and CDR2 as SMNVEV (reference sequence). This chain's CDR3 is CASRLRGLLGTDTQYF.

The chain employs TRBV6-1 and TRBJ1-2; there is no DNA to check the TCRdb D call of TRBD1. CDR1 is MNHNS, CDR2 SASEGT, per germline. This CDR3 comprises 15 residues. The CDR3 region is CASRAGTGVNYGYTF.

The V and J genes are TRBV5-1 and TRBJ2-5; TCRdb's D gene call, TRBD2, goes unchecked for lack of DNA. The CDR3 runs 16 residues. The germline CDR1 and CDR2 sequences are SGHRS and YFSETQ. This CDR3 reads CASSLARAGRQETQYF.

The chain combines TRBV3-1 with TRBJ2-7; the D call from TCRdb, TRBD2, cannot be confirmed without DNA. The CDR3 is made up of 15 amino acids. Germline CDR1 reads LGHDT; CDR2 reads YNNKEL (reference sequence). The CDR3 is CASSQVRGLTYEQYF.

The chain is built from TRBV9 and TRBJ2-1; TCRdb reports TRBD2, a call that lacks DNA to check it against. The CDR3 consists of 13 residues. The germline V gene has CDR1 SGDLS and CDR2 YYNGEE. CDR3 sequence: CASGLAEENEQFF.

The chain is built from TRBV5-1 and TRBJ1-2; the D gene TCRdb calls, TRBD1, cannot be checked with no DNA. This CDR3 region has 16 residues. Per germline, CDR1 SGHRS and CDR2 YFSETQ. CDR3 loop: CASSLEGQGALGGYTF.

The chain links TRBV12-5 to TRBJ2-5; the D call from TCRdb, TRBD1, cannot be confirmed without DNA. The CDR3 totals 14 residues. Looked up from germline, CDR1 is LGHNT and CDR2 is FRNRAP. The CDR3 here is CASGTGGPQETQYF.

This rearrangement joins TRBV6-1 to TRBJ1-1; there is no DNA to check the TCRdb D call of TRBD1. The CDR3 spans 15 residues. Germline CDR1 is MNHNS and CDR2 is SASEGT. CDR3 sequence reads: CASQDITGGNTEAFF.

The chain employs TRBV15 and TRBJ1-5; TCRdb designates TRBD1, a call that cannot be tested without DNA. Per germline, CDR1 LNHNV and CDR2 YYDKDF (reference sequence). This CDR3 has 15 residues. The CDR3 spells CATSGSDRNNQPQHF.

The CDR3 is CASSLDERYTIYF. The chain joins TRBV11-2 to TRBJ1-3. Per the germline V gene, CDR1 is SGHAT and CDR2 is FQNNGV. The CDR3 has 13 residues. Variable domain in full (rest from reference TRBV11-2 and TRBJ1-3): EAGVAQSPRYKIIEKRQSVAFWCNPISGHATLYWYQQILGQGPKLLIQFQNNGVVDDSQLPKDRFSAERLKGVDSTLKIQPAKLEDSAVYLCASSLDERYTIYFGEGSWLTVV.

CDR3 amino acids: CASSSLNAGFRADTQYF. The chain recombines TRBV6-2 or TRBV6-3 with TRBJ2-3; TCRdb names TRBD2, which stays unverified in the absence of DNA. This CDR3 region has 17 residues. CDR1 is MNHEY, CDR2 SVGEGT, per germline.

J is TRBJ2-3 and V is TRBV24-1; absent DNA, TCRdb's TRBD2 call cannot be checked. Per the germline V gene, CDR1 is KGHDR and CDR2 is SFDVKD. CDR3 length: 18 residues. The CDR3 here is CATSDSGTSKGISDTQYF.

This chain uses TRBV25-1 with TRBJ2-7; as DNA is missing, the TRBD1 call by TCRdb cannot be tested. Germline CDR1 and CDR2: MGHDK and SYGVNS. This CDR3 contains 14 residues. The CDR3: CASSEGPGPYEQYF.

The genes are TRBV7-9 and TRBJ1-1; TCRdb lists TRBD1, though no DNA is available to test this call. CDR3 length: 14 residues. Germline CDR1 is SEHNR and CDR2 is FQNEAQ (reference sequence). CDR3: CASSLALGQGAAIF.

V and J are TRBV20-1 and TRBJ2-2; no DNA is available, so the TRBD2 call from TCRdb remains unchecked. Germline values: CDR1 DFQATT, CDR2 SNEGSKA (reference sequence). CDR3 length equals 15 residues. The CDR3: CSARVLAGGTGELFF.